This TCR beta chain was sequenced in a study of cytomegalovirus exposure and HLA in healthy donors. In this sample, this clone turned up a few times. The antigen is not known. V was trimmed by 3 bases and J by 7 bases, leaving 8 bases between them. This CDR3 is built from 12 residues. From germline, CDR1 is SGHAT and CDR2 FQNNGV. Study-wide findings and caveats: In a later analysis, TCR beta V- and J-gene trimming showed a link to a missense DCLRE1C variant.

The PCR had 60 Vbeta and 13 Jbeta primers. Repertoires were generated with immunoSEQ multiplex PCR, while TCRdb's copy carries only in-frame clones and drops some. The sample lists fewer than 110,000 clones; approximately 76% were seen once. The sequence was collected from a man in his late teens or twenties in good health and CMV-seronegative. The sequencing input was PBMCs. The chain employs TRBV11-2 and TRBJ2-3, with D perhaps TRBD1 (6 bases). The CDR3 here is CASSLRGNTQYF. The CDR3 DNA reads TGTGCCAGCAGCTTGAGGGGGAATACGCAGTATTTT. The whole variable domain, remainder taken from reference TRBV11-2 and TRBJ2-3, is EAGVAQSPRYKIIEKRQSVAFWCNPISGHATLYWYQQILGQGPKLLIQFQNNGVVDDSQLPKDRFSAERLKGVDSTLKIQPAKLEDSAVYLCASSLRGNTQYFGPGTRLTVL.